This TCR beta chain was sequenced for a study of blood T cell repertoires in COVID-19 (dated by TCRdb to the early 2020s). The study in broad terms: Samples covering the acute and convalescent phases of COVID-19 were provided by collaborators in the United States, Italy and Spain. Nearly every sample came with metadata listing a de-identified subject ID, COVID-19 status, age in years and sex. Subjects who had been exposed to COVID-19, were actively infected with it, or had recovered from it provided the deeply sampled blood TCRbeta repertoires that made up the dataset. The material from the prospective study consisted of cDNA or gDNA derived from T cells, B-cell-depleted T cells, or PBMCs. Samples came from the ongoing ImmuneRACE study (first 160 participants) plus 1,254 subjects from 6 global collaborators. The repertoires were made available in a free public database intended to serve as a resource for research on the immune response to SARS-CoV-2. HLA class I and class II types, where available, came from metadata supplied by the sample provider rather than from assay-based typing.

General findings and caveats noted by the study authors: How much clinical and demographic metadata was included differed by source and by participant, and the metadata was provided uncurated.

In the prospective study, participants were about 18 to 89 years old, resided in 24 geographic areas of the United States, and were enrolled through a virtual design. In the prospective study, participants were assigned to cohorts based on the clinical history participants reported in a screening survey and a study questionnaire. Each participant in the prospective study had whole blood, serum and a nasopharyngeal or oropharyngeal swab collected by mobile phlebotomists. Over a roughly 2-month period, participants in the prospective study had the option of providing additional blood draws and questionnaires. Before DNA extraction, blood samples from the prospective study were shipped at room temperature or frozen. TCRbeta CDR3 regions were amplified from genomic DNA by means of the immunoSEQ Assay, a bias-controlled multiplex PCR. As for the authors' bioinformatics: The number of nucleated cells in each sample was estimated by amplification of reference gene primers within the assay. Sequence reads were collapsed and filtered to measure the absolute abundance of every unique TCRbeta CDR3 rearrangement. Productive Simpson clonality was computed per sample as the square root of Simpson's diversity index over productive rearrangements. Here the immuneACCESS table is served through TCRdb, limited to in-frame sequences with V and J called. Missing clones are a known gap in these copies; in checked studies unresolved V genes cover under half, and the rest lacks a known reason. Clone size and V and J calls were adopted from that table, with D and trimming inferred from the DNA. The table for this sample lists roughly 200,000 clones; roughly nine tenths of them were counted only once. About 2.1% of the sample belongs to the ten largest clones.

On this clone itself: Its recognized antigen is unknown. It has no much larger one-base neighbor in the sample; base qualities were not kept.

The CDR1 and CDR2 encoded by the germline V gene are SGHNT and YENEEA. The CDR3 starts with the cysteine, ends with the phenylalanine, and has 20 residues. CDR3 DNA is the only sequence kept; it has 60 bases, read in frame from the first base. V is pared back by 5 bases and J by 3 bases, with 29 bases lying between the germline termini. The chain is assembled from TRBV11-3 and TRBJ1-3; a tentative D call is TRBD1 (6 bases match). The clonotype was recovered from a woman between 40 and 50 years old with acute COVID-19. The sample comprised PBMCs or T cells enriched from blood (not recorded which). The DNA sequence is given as TGTGCCAGCAGCGACAGGTTGTGGCTTTCTCATCTAATCTTTGGAAACACCATATATTTT. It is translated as CASSDRLWLSHLIFGNTIYF.